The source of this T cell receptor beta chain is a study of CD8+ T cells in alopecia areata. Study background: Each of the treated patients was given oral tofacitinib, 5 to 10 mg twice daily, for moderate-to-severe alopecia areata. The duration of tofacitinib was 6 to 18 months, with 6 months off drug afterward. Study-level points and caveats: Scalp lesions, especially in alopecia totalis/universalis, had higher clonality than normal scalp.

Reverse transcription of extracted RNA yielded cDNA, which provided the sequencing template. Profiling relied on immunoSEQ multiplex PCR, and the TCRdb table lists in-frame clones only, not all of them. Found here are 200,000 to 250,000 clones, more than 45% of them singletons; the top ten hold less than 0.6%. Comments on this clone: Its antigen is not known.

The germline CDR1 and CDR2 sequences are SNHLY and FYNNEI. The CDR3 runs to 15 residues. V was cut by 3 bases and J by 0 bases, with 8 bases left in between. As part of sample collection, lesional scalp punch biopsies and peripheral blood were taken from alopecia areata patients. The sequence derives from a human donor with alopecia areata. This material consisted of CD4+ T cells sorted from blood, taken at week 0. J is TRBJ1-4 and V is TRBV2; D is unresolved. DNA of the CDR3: TGTGCCAGCAGTGAGGAGGCCGCAACTAATGAAAAACTGTTTTTT. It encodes CASSEEAATNEKLFF.